The clone carrying this T cell receptor beta chain appeared many times. The CDR3 runs 11 residues. In TCRdb, the 5' RACE reads were re-called with MiXCR into one record per CDR3 protein. Counted here are approximately 37,000 distinct CDR3 sequences, 3% to 4% occurring once; the ten biggest clones make up less than 2.5%. This record belongs to a study of neurological immune-mediated disorders. Study overall: Multiple sclerosis patients numbered about 34, with some 30 relapsing-remitting and 3 secondary progressive.

Input material: PBMCs. The sequence was obtained from a man aged 25 to 40 with multiple sclerosis. This sequence joins TRBV21-1 and TRBJ2-5. TRBV21-1 corresponds to a pseudogene. The CDR3 loop reads CASSTKETQYF. In nucleotides, the CDR3 is TGTGCCAGCAGCACGAAGGAGACCCAGTACTTC.